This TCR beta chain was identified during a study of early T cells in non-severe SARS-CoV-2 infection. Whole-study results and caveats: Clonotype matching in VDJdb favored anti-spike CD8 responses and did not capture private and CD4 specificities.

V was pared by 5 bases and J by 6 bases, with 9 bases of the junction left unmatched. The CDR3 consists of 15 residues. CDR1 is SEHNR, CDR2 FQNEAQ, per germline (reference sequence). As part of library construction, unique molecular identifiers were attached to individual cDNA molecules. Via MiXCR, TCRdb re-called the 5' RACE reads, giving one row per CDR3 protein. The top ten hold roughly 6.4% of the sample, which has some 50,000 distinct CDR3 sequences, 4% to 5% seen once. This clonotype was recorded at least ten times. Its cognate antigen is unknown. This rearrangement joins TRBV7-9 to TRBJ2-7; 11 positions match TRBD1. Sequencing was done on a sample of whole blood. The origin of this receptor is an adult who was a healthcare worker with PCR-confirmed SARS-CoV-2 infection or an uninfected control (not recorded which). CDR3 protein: CASSPWDRGFGEQYF. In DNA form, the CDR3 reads TGTGCCAGCAGCCCCTGGGACAGGGGGTTTGGCGAGCAGTACTTC.